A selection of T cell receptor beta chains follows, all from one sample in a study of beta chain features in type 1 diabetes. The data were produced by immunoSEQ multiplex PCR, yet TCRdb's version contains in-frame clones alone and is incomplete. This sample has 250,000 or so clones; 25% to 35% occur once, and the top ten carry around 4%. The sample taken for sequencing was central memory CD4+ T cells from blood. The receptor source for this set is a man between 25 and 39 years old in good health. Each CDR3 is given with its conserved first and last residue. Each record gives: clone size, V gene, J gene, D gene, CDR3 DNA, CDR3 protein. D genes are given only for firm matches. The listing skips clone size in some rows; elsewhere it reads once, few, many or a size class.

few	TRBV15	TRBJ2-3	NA	TGTGCCACCAGCAGAGAGTTGGTCTTATCAGATACGCAGTATTTT	CATSRELVLSDTQYF
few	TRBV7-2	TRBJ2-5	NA	TGTGCCAGCAGCTTAAACTGGGGGGTTGAGACCCAGTACTTC	CASSLNWGVETQYF
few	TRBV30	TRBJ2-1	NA	TGTGCCTGGAGGCTGGTCCGGGATACGGCCTACAATGAGCAGTTCTTC	CAWRLVRDTAYNEQFF
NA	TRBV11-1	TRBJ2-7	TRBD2	TGTGCCAGCAGCTCCTCCCGGGGGGCCTACGAGCAGTACTTC	CASSSSRGAYEQYF
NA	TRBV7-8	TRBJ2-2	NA	TGTGCCAGCAGCTTCCGAGACGGCAGTAGCACCGGGGAGCTGTTTTTT	CASSFRDGSSTGELFF
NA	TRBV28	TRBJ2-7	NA	TGTGCCAGCGGGTTCCAGTACGGAGAGCAGTACTTC	CASGFQYGEQYF
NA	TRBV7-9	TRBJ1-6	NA	TGTGCCAGCAGCCAGACAGATTCACCCCTCCACTTT	CASSQTDSPLHF
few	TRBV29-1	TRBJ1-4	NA	TGCAGCGTTAAATTACTGGGGATTGAGGAAAAACTGTTTTTT	CSVKLLGIEEKLFF
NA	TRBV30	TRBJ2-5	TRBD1	TGTGCCTGGAACCTAGAGGGGGCACGACAAGAGACCCAGTACTTC	CAWNLEGARQETQYF
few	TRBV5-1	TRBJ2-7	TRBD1	TGCGCCAGCAGCCCGGGGACAGCCAACTACGAGCAGTACTTC	CASSPGTANYEQYF
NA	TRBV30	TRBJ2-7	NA	TGTGCTGGTGGGACTGTGGGCTACGAGCAGTACTTC	CAGGTVGYEQYF
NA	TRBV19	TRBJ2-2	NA	TGTGCCAGTAGTATGGGGGCCGGGGAGCTGTTTTTT	CASSMGAGELFF
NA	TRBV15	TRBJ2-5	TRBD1	TGTGCCACCAGCAGAATAATGACAGGGGCCTACCAAGAGACCCAGTACTTC	CATSRIMTGAYQETQYF
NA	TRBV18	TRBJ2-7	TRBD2	TGTGCCAGCTCACCGTCGCTGGCTAGCGGATCCTACGAGCAGTACTTC	CASSPSLASGSYEQYF
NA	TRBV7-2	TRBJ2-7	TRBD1	TGTGCCAGCAGCTTAGCCAGGGGGATCTACGAGCAGTACTTC	CASSLARGIYEQYF
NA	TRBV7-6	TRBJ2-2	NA	TGTGCCAGCAGCCCGAGAGGGGGACACAACACCGGGGAGCTGTTTTTT	CASSPRGGHNTGELFF
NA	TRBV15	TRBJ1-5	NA	TGTGCCACCAGCAGAGATGCCACACCAGGTCAGCCCCAGCATTTT	CATSRDATPGQPQHF
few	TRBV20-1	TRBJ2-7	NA	TGCAGTGCTAGGATAGGGTACGAGCAGTACTTC	CSARIGYEQYF
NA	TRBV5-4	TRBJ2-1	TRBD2	TGTGCCAGCAGCTCCGGGACTAGCATATGGGAGCAGTTCTTC	CASSSGTSIWEQFF
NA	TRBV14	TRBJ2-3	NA	TGTGCCAGCAGCCCAAGGAGGAGCACCATGGATACGCAGTATTTT	CASSPRRSTMDTQYF
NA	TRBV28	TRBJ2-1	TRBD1	TGTGCCAGTTCCGGGACAGGTCCCTACAATGAGCAGTTCTTC	CASSGTGPYNEQFF
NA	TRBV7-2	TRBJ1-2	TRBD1	TGTGCCAGCAGCTTAGGGGGACAGGACTATGGCTACACCTTC	CASSLGGQDYGYTF
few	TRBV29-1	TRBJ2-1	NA	TGCAGTGTTGACAGATACAATGAGCAGGTCTTC	CSVDRYNEQVF
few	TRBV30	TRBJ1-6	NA	TGTGCCTTGTCCGGAGGCGGGCACGGGTCACCCCTCCACTTT	CALSGGGHGSPLHF
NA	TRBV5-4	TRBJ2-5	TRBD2	TGTGCCAGCAGCTTGCTACTAGCGGGGGGACAAGAGACCCAGTACTTC	CASSLLLAGGQETQYF
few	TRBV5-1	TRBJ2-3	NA	TGCGCCAGCAGCCGGACTGACCCCACAGATACGCAGTATTTT	CASSRTDPTDTQYF
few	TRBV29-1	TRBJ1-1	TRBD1	TGCAGCGTTGTCGGACAGGGGGCTGGCACTGAAGCTTTCTTT	CSVVGQGAGTEAFF
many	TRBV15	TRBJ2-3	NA	TGTGCCACCAGCAGGTCGTCCGGGACACCCTTGGGGGGTTTGGGGGATACGCAGTATTTT	CATSRSSGTPLGGLGDTQYF
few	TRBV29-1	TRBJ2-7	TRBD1	TGCAGCGTTGAGAAAAGAACCGGGACAGGGGCTTTCTTTGAGCAGTACTTC	CSVEKRTGTGAFFEQYF
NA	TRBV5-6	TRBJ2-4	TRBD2	TGTGCCAGCAGCAACGGACTAGTGGGCATTCAGTACTTC	CASSNGLVGIQYF
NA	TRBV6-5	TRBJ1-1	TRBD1	TGTGCCAGCAGTCCCAGGACAGGAATTAACACTGAAGCTTTCTTT	CASSPRTGINTEAFF
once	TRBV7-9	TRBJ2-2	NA	TGTGCCAGCAGCTTATCGGTAGGCGGGGAGCTGTTTTTT	CASSLSVGGELFF
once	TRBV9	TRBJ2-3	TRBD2	TGTGCCAGCAGAGGTCCTACTAGCGCAGATACGCAGTATTTT	CASRGPTSADTQYF
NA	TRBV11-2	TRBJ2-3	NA	TGTGCCAGCACCCCCGGCGTCACAGATACGCAGTATTTT	CASTPGVTDTQYF
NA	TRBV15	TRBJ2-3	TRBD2	TGTGCCACCAGCAGTAGACTAGCGTCCACAGATACGCAGTATTTT	CATSSRLASTDTQYF
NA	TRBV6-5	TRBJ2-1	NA	TGTGCCAGCAGTTACGAGGGGCCGAACCATGAGCAGTTCTTC	CASSYEGPNHEQFF
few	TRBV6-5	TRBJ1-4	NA	TGTGCCGTCCGGGCCTCTAATGAAAAACTGTTTTTT	CAVRASNEKLFF
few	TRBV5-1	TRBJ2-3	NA	TGCGCCAGCACTTTGGACACAGATACGCAGTATTTT	CASTLDTDTQYF
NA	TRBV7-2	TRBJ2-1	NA	TGTGCCAGCAGCCGCCGGGGCTTAGGGGAGAATGAGCAGTTCTTC	CASSRRGLGENEQFF
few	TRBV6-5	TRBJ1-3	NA	TGTGCCAGCAGTTTTGACAGGCTCGGAAACACCATATATTTT	CASSFDRLGNTIYF